What follows are 21 T cell receptor beta chains derived from one specimen sequenced in a study of cytomegalovirus exposure and HLA in healthy donors (dated by TCRdb to the late 2010s). The library was prepared using the immunoSEQ multiplex PCR assay. A mixture of 60 forward primers for TCR Vbeta segments and 13 reverse primers for TCR Jbeta segments was used in the multiplex PCR. TCRdb carries this immuneACCESS record with in-frame sequences only. Its versions omit some clonotypes, under half of them owing to an unresolved V gene in the studies checked, with the rest unexplained. In all, the sample holds some 110,000 clones, and approximately 80% of those were seen once. The top ten clonotypes cover 3% to 4% of the sample. Sequenced: PBMCs. The receptors stem from a woman in her twenties or thirties in good health and CMV-seronegative.

The rearrangement links TRBV9 to TRBJ1-4; 7 positions match TRBD1. V shed 6 bases and J 10 bases; nucleotides not matched to a gene: 9. This CDR3 comprises 13 residues. The V gene's germline CDR1 is SGDLS and CDR2 YYNGEE. The CDR3 region has the DNA TGTGCCAGCAAACAGGGGACCGGCGGAAAACTGTTTTTT. Encoded protein: CASKQGTGGKLFF.

The chain joins TRBV27 to TRBJ2-3; TRBD2 matches at 7 bases. The V gene end was trimmed by 2 bases and the J gene end by 1 base; junction bases not matched to a gene: 0. From germline, CDR1 is MNHEY and CDR2 SMNVEV (reference sequence). CDR3 length equals 14 residues. CDR3 loop: CASSLTSGTDTQYF. CDR3 nucleotide sequence: TGTGCCAGCAGTTTAACTAGCGGCACAGATACGCAGTATTTT.

The chain uses TRBV4-1 and TRBJ2-3, with D possibly being TRBD2 (6 bases). This CDR3 has 16 amino acids. V shed 6 bases and J shed 5 bases, with 21 bases lying between them. Germline CDR1 reads MGHRA; CDR2 reads YSYEKL. The CDR3 protein is CASRPIGGITEDTQYF. As DNA, the CDR3 is TGCGCCAGCAGACCTATTGGCGGGATAACGGAAGATACGCAGTATTTT.

This clone was seen more than once but under ten times. The chain links TRBV7-8 to TRBJ2-1; D is undetermined. The V end was cut by 2 bases, the J end by 8 bases, with 10 bases between. The CDR3 spans 13 residues. The V gene's germline CDR1 is SGHVS and CDR2 FQNEAQ. Here the CDR3 reads CASSLPITDEQFF. CDR3 in DNA: TGTGCCAGCAGCTTACCGATTACAGATGAGCAGTTCTTC.

CDR3 region: CSARKPDTQYF. The CDR3 DNA reads as TGCAGTGCCAGGAAGCCGGATACGCAGTATTTT. The chain recombines TRBV20-1 with TRBJ2-3; no definite D call. Between the trimmed V and J ends, which lost 6 bases and 6 bases, there was a span of 10 bases. CDR1 is DFQATT and CDR2 is SNEGSKA in the germline V gene (reference sequence). CDR3 length equals 11 residues.

This chain connects TRBV27 to TRBJ1-2; D is unclear. This CDR3 has 13 amino acids. CDR1 MNHEY and CDR2 SMNVEV come from the germline V gene (reference sequence). Trimming pared 2 bases from V and 5 bases from J, leaving 9 bases between. CDR3 nucleotide sequence: TGTGCCAGCAGTTTAAATACGGGATATGGCTACACCTTC. Translated, it gives CASSLNTGYGYTF.

The chain recombines TRBV6-4 with TRBJ2-7; weak D call: TRBD2 (7 bases). Trimming shortened V by 1 base and J by 5 bases, and 21 bases separated the two germline ends. The germline CDR1 and CDR2 sequences are MRHNA and SNTAGT. The CDR3 consists of 17 residues. CDR3 coding DNA: TGTGCCAGCAGTGACTACCGCCCTATAGGGGGGGCCAACGAGCAGTACTTC. This sequence encodes CASSDYRPIGGANEQYF.

The chain couples TRBV5-6 to TRBJ2-5; no definite D call. This CDR3 is 14 amino acids long. V was trimmed by 7 bases and J by 5 bases, leaving 18 bases between them. Germline V gives CDR1 SGHDT, CDR2 YYEEEE. CDR3 amino acids: CASAAWQLRETQYF. DNA for the CDR3: TGTGCCAGCGCTGCCTGGCAGCTGAGGGAGACCCAGTACTTC.

This chain uses TRBV5-5 with TRBJ2-7; 11 bases agree with TRBD2. The V gene end was trimmed by 1 base and the J gene end by 3 bases; junction bases not matched to a gene: 0. The CDR3 is 14 residues long. Germline V lookup: CDR1 SGHKS, CDR2 YYEKEE (reference sequence). The CDR3 DNA reads as TGTGCCAGCAGCTTGACTAGCGGGAGCTACGAGCAGTACTTC. This sequence encodes CASSLTSGSYEQYF.

This chain connects TRBV5-1 to TRBJ2-3; 12 positions agree with TRBD2. Unmatched junction bases numbered 16, after V lost 1 base and J lost 4 bases. The CDR3 runs to 20 residues. Germline CDR1 SGHRS, CDR2 YFSETQ. CDR3 sequence: CASSLYYRASGRARADTQYF. The CDR3 nucleotides are TGCGCCAGCAGCTTGTATTATAGGGCTAGCGGGAGGGCCAGAGCAGATACGCAGTATTTT.

The J gene is TRBJ2-5, the V gene TRBV5-1, with TRBD2 matching 7 bases. Germline-derived CDR1 and CDR2 are SGHRS and YFSETQ. The CDR3 length is 17 residues. V lost 3 bases, J lost 5 bases, and 16 bases stayed unmatched. CDR3 residues: CASSSSGWRNLVETQYF. CDR3 sequence (DNA): TGCGCCAGCAGCTCTAGCGGATGGCGGAATCTTGTGGAGACCCAGTACTTC.

This sequence joins TRBV28 and TRBJ1-4; TRBD1 matches 9 bases. Unmatched junction bases numbered 9, after V lost 6 bases and J lost 7 bases. CDR1 is MDHEN and CDR2 is SYDVKM in the germline V gene. The CDR3 length is 15 residues. The CDR3 loop is CASRPPGQGVEKLFF. Written as DNA, the CDR3 is TGTGCCAGCAGACCCCCGGGACAGGGTGTTGAAAAACTGTTTTTT.

This clone was counted only a few times. The chain couples TRBV7-9 to TRBJ2-2; possibly TRBD2 for D (6 bases). The V gene lost 1 base and the J gene lost 3 bases, with 6 bases spanning the gap. Germline-derived CDR1 and CDR2 are SEHNR and FQNEAQ (reference sequence). CDR3 size: 14 residues. Here the CDR3 reads CASSLGGDTGELFF. CDR3 in DNA: TGTGCCAGCAGCTTAGGCGGGGACACCGGGGAGCTGTTTTTT. Filled out from reference TRBV7-9 and TRBJ2-2, the complete variable domain reads DTGVSQNPRHKITKRGQNVTFRCDPISEHNRLYWYRQTLGQGPEFLTYFQNEAQLEKSRLLSDRFSAERPKGSFSTLEIQRTEQGDSAMYLCASSLGGDTGELFFGEGSRLTVL.

J is TRBJ1-5 and V is TRBV5-4; a weak D match, TRBD1 (6 bases). From germline, CDR1 is SGHNT and CDR2 YYREEE (reference sequence). Deletions cut 8 bases from V and 1 base from J, with 13 bases between. This CDR3 contains 14 residues. This chain's CDR3 is CARTGVRSNQPQHF. The CDR3 region has the DNA TGTGCCAGGACAGGAGTAAGGAGCAATCAGCCCCAGCATTTT.

V and J are TRBV28 and TRBJ2-7; D call uncertain. The V end lost 5 bases, the J end lost 2 bases, and 10 bases lay between the germline ends. The germline CDR1 and CDR2 sequences are MDHEN and SYDVKM. The CDR3 contains 13 residues. The DNA of the CDR3 is TGTGCCAGCAGTGCCCCACTAACCTACGAGCAGTACTTC. This translates into CASSAPLTYEQYF.

This chain links TRBV27 with TRBJ2-5; 13 nucleotides line up with TRBD2. CDR1 and CDR2 from the germline V gene are MNHEY and SMNVEV (reference sequence). With V trimmed by 5 bases and J by 5 bases, 8 bases remained unmatched. CDR3 size: 16 residues. CDR3 in DNA: TGTGCCAGCAGTCCTCCTGGACTAGCGGGAGTGGAGACCCAGTACTTC. As protein: CASSPPGLAGVETQYF.

The chain combines TRBV7-8 with TRBJ1-5, with D possibly TRBD1 on 6 matching bases. The germline V gene encodes CDR1 SGHVS and CDR2 FQNEAQ. The CDR3 has 15 residues. V lost 4 bases, J lost 5 bases, and 15 bases lay in between. This CDR3 reads CASSYVGRGDQPQHF. Here the CDR3 DNA reads TGTGCCAGCAGCTATGTCGGCAGGGGAGATCAGCCCCAGCATTTT.

The V gene is TRBV15, the J gene TRBJ2-6; no clear D gene. The CDR3 runs to 16 residues. The germline V gene encodes CDR1 LNHNV and CDR2 YYDKDF (reference sequence). V shed 0 bases and J shed 0 bases, with 6 bases lying between them. CDR3 DNA: TGTGCCACCAGCAGAGATATATCCTCTGGGGCCAACGTCCTGACTTTC. This encodes CATSRDISSGANVLTF.

This chain joins TRBV6-5 and TRBJ2-7, with 10 bases fitting TRBD2. Germline CDR1 MNHEY, CDR2 SVGAGI. V was clipped by 6 bases and J by 3 bases; unmatched bases: 5. The CDR3 is made up of 14 amino acids. The CDR3 region is CASSQASGSYEQYF. CDR3 sequence (DNA): TGTGCCAGCAGCCAGGCTAGCGGGAGCTACGAGCAGTACTTC.

This clone came up once. CDR3 DNA: TGTGCCAGCAGCGGAGACGGGAGGTCCGGAGAGACCCAGTACTTC. Its translation is CASSGDGRSGETQYF. V and J are TRBV9 and TRBJ2-5; TRBD2 agrees at 7 bases. CDR1 SGDLS and CDR2 YYNGEE come from the germline V gene. V lost 3 bases, J lost 4 bases, and 9 bases stayed unmatched. The CDR3 is 15 amino acids.

This clone occurred a few times. This chain links TRBV30 with TRBJ2-5, with TRBD2 matching over 14 bases. The CDR3 length is 15 residues. From germline, CDR1 is GTSNPN and CDR2 SVGIG (reference sequence). V gave up 0 bases and J gave up 7 bases; unmatched junction bases: 4. The CDR3 sequence is CAWSVGTSGSGTQYF. DNA of the CDR3: TGTGCCTGGAGTGTAGGGACTAGCGGGAGTGGGACCCAGTACTTC. Complete variable domain (other parts from reference TRBV30 and TRBJ2-5): SQTIHQWPATLVQPVGSPLSLECTVEGTSNPNLYWYRQAAGRGLQLLFYSVGIGQISSEVPQNLSASRPQDRQFILSSKKLLLSDSGFYLCAWSVGTSGSGTQYFGPGTRLLVL.